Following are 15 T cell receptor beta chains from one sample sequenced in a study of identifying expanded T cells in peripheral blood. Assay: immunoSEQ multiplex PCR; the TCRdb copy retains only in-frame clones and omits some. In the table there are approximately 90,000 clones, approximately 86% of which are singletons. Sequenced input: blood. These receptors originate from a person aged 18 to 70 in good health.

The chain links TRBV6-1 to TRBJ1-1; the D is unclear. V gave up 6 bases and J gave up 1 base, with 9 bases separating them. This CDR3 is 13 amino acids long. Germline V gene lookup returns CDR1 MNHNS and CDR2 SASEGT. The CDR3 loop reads CASRQQWNTEAFF. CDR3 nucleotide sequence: TGTGCCAGCAGGCAGCAATGGAACACTGAAGCTTTCTTT.

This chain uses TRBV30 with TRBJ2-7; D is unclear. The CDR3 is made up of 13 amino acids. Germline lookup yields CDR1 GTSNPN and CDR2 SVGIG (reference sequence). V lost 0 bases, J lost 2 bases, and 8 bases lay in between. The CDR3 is CAWSVGTPYEQYF. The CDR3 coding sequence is TGTGCCTGGAGTGTAGGCACTCCCTACGAGCAGTACTTC. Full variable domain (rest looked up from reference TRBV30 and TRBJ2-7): SQTIHQWPATLVQPVGSPLSLECTVEGTSNPNLYWYRQAAGRGLQLLFYSVGIGQISSEVPQNLSASRPQDRQFILSSKKLLLSDSGFYLCAWSVGTPYEQYFGPGTRLTVT.

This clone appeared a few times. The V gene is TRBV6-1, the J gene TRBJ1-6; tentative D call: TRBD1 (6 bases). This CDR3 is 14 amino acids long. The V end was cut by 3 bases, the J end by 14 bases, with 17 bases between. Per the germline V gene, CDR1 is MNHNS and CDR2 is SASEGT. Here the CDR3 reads CASSEEGRGITLHF. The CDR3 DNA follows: TGTGCCAGCAGTGAGGAAGGCAGGGGAATCACCCTCCACTTT.

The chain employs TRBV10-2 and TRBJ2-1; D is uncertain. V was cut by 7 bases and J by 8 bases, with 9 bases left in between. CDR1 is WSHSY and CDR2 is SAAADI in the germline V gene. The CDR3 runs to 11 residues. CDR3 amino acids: CASKRRDEQFF. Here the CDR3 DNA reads TGCGCCAGCAAACGTCGGGATGAGCAGTTCTTC.

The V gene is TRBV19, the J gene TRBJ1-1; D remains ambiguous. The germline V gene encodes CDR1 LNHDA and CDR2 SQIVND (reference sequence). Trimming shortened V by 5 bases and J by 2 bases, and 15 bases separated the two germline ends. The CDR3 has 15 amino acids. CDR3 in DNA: TGTGCCAGTAGTTACCCGGGATTGGGTAACACTGAAGCTTTCTTT. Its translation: CASSYPGLGNTEAFF.

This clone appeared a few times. The CDR3 DNA follows: TGTGCCAGCAGTTATGGGACAGGGATACGGCCCCAGCATTTT. This translates into CASSYGTGIRPQHF. J is TRBJ1-5 and V is TRBV6-6, with 9 bases matching TRBD1. CDR1 is MNHNY and CDR2 is SVGAGI in the germline V gene (reference sequence). The CDR3 is made up of 14 amino acids. Trimming took 3 bases from V and 9 from J; bases not matched to a gene: 6.

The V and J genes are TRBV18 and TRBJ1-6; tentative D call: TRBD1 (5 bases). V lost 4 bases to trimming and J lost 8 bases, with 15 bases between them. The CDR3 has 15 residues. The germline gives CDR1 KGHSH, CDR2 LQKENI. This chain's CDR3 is CASSHDSVTHSPLHF. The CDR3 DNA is TGTGCCAGCTCACACGACAGCGTTACTCATTCACCCCTCCACTTT.

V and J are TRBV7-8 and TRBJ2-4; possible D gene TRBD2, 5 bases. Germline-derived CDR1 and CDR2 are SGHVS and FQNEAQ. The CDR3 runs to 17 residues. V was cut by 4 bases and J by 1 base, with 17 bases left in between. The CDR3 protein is CASSSGRDLLAKNIQYF. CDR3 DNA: TGTGCCAGCAGCTCAGGCCGGGATTTGCTTGCCAAAAACATTCAGTACTTC.

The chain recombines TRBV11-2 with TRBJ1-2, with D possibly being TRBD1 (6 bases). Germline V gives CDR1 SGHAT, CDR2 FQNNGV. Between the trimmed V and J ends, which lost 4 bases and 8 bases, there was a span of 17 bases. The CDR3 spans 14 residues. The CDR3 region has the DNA TGTGCCAGCAGCTCATTACAGGGAATGGAGGGCTACACCTTC. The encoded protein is CASSSLQGMEGYTF.

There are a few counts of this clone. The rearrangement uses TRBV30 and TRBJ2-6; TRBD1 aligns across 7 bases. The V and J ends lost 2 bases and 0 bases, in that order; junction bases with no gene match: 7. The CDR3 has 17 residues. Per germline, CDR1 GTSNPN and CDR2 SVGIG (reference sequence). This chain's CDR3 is CAWSLTGANSGANVLTF. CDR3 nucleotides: TGTGCCTGGAGTCTAACAGGGGCCAACTCTGGGGCCAACGTCCTGACTTTC.

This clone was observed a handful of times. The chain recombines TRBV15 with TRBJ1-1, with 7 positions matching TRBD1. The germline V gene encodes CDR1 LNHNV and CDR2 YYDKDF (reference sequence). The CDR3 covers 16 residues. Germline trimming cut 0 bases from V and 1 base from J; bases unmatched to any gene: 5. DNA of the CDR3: TGTGCCACCAGCAGAGATTGGAGGGACAGGAACACTGAAGCTTTCTTT. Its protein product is CATSRDWRDRNTEAFF.

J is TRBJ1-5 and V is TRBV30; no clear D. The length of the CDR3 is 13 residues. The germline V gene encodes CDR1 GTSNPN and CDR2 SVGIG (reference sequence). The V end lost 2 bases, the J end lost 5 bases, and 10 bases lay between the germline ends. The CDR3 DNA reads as TGTGCCTGGAGTCTTGGGGAGGATCAGCCCCAGCATTTT. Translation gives CAWSLGEDQPQHF.

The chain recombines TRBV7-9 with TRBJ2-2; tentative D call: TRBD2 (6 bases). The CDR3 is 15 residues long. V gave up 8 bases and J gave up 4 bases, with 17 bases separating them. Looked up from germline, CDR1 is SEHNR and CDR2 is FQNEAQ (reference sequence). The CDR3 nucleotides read TGTGCCAGCCACGGCGTAATAGCGGTCACCGGGGAGCTGTTTTTT. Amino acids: CASHGVIAVTGELFF. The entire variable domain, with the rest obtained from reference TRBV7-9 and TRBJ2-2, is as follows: DTGVSQNPRHKITKRGQNVTFRCDPISEHNRLYWYRQTLGQGPEFLTYFQNEAQLEKSRLLSDRFSAERPKGSFSTLEIQRTEQGDSAMYLCASHGVIAVTGELFFGEGSRLTVL.

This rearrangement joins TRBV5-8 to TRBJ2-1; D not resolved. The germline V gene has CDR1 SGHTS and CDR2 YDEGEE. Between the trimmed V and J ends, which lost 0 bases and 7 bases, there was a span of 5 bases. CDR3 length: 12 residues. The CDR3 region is CASSLGRNEQFF. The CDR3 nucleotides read TGTGCCAGCAGCTTGGGCAGAAATGAGCAGTTCTTC.

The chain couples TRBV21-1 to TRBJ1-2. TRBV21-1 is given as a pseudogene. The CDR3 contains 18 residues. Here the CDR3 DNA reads TGTGCCAGCAGCAAAGCCCTCAACCAGCCCAGACTGAACTATGGCTACACCTTC. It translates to CASSKALNQPRLNYGYTF.